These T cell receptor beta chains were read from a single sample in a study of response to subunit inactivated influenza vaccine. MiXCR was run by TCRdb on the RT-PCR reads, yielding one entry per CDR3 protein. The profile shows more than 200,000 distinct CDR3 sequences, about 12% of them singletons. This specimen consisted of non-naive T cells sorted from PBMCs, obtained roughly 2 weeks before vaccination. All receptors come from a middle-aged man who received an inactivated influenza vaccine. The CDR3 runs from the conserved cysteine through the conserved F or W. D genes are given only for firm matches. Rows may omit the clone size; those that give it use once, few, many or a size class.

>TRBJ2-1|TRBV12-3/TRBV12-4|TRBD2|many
CASRGLAPDYNEQFF
TGTGCCAGCCGAGGACTAGCACCCGACTACAATGAGCAGTTCTTC
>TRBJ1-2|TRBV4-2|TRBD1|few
CASSQEPGQLSYGYTF
TGTGCCAGCAGCCAGGAACCGGGACAGTTATCCTATGGCTACACCTTC
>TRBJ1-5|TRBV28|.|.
CASTPSPNQPQHF
TGTGCCAGCACCCCCAGCCCCAATCAGCCCCAGCATTTT
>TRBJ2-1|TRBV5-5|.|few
CASSLMANEQFF
TGTGCCAGCAGCTTGATGGCCAATGAGCAGTTCTTC
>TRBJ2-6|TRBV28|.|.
CASSLDLSGANVLTF
TGTGCCAGCAGTTTAGACCTCTCTGGGGCCAACGTCCTGACTTTC
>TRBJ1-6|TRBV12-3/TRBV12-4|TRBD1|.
CASSSGQGVSPLHF
TGTGCCAGCAGTTCGGGACAGGGGGTTTCACCCCTCCACTTT
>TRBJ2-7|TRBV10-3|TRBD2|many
CAISATSGRNEQYF
TGTGCCATCAGTGCGACTAGCGGGAGGAACGAGCAGTACTTC
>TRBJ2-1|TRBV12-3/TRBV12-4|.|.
CASSFGTGTYNEQFF
TGTGCCAGCAGTTTCGGTACAGGGACCTACAATGAGCAGTTCTTC
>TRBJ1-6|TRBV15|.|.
CATRGRRDNSPLHF
TGTGCCACCCGCGGGAGGAGGGATAATTCACCCCTCCACTTT
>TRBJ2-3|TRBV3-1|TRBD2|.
CASSQSWASGVSTDTQYF
TGTGCCAGCAGCCAGTCATGGGCTAGCGGGGTGAGCACAGATACGCAGTATTTT
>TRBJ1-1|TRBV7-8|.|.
CASSLIGPNTEAFF
TGTGCCAGCAGCTTAATTGGACCGAACACTGAAGCTTTCTTT
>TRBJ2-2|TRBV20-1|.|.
CSAKSGTGFTGELFF
TGCAGTGCAAAGTCCGGGACCGGATTCACCGGGGAGCTGTTTTTT
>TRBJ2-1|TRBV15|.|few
CATSRTYLDHEQFF
TGTGCCACCAGCAGGACCTACCTAGATCATGAGCAGTTCTTC
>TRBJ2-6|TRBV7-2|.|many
CASSLAGAYGANVLTF
TGTGCCAGCAGCTTAGCTGGGGCCTATGGGGCCAACGTCCTGACTTTC
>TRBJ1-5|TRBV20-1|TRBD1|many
CSARTGDQPQHF
TGCAGTGCTAGGACAGGGGATCAGCCCCAGCATTTT
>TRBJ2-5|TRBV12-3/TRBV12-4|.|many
CASRRGSLQETQYF
TGTGCCAGCAGGAGGGGGAGCCTTCAAGAGACCCAGTACTTC
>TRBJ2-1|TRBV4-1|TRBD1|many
CASSQWTGGYSDEQFF
TGCGCCAGCAGCCAATGGACAGGGGGCTATAGCGATGAGCAGTTCTTC
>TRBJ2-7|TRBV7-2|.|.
CASSARTNHEQYF
TGTGCCAGCAGCGCCAGGACAAACCACGAGCAGTACTTC
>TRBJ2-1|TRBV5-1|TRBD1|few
CASSSGQGAYNEQFF
TGCGCCAGCAGCTCGGGACAGGGGGCGTACAATGAGCAGTTCTTC
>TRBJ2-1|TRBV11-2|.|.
CASSLGPGGNEQFF
TGTGCCAGCAGCTTAGGACCAGGCGGGAATGAGCAGTTCTTC
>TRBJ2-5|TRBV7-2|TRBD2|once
CASSLGGGARVGETQYF
TGTGCCAGCAGCTTAGGCGGGGGGGCAAGGGTTGGGGAGACCCAGTACTTC
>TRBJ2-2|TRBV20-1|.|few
CSASGRVKNTGELFF
TGCAGTGCCTCGGGCAGGGTAAAGAACACCGGGGAGCTGTTTTTT
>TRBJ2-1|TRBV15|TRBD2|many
CATSRDLASGRNEQFF
TGTGCCACCAGCAGAGATCTGGCTAGCGGGAGGAATGAGCAGTTCTTC
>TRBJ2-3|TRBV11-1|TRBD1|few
CASSSGQTITDTQYF
TGTGCCAGCAGCTCGGGACAGACTATCACAGATACGCAGTATTTT
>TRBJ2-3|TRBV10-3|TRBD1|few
CAISGTGGTDTQYF
TGTGCCATCAGCGGGACAGGGGGCACAGATACGCAGTATTTT
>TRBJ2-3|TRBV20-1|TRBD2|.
CSARVGLAGRADTQYF
TGCAGTGCTAGAGTAGGACTAGCGGGTAGAGCAGATACGCAGTATTTT
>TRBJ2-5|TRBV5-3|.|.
CASGSGTAQETQYF
TGTGCCAGCGGCTCCGGGACGGCTCAAGAGACCCAGTACTTC
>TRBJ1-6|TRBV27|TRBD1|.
CASSPRTGYNSPLHF
TGTGCCAGCAGTCCCCGGACAGGGTATAATTCACCCCTCCACTTT
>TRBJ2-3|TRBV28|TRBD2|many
CASSVAGGYFETQYF
TGTGCCAGCAGTGTAGCGGGAGGGTATTTTGAGACGCAGTATTTT
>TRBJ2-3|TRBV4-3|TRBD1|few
CASSRDRGERNTQYF
TGCGCCAGCAGCCGCGACAGGGGGGAGAGGAATACGCAGTATTTT
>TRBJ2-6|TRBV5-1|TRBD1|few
CASSYGTASGANVLTF
TGCGCCAGCAGCTATGGGACAGCCTCTGGGGCCAACGTCCTGACTTTC
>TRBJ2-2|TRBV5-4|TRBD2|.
CASSLPSGRAGTGELFF
TGTGCCAGCAGCTTGCCTAGCGGGAGGGCGGGCACCGGGGAGCTGTTTTTT
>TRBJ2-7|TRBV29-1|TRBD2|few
CSVAGRASYEQYF
TGCAGCGTTGCCGGGAGGGCCTCCTACGAGCAGTACTTC
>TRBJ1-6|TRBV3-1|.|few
CASSQAGSGRTPLHF
TGTGCCAGCAGCCAAGCGGGGTCGGGGCGGACACCCCTCCACTTT
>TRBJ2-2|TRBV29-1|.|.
CSVGGLITGELFF
TGCAGCGTTGGGGGACTGATCACCGGGGAGCTGTTTTTT
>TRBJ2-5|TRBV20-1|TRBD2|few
CSAPHLAAKTQYF
TGCAGTGCTCCGCATCTAGCGGCGAAGACCCAGTACTTC
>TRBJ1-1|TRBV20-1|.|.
CSARRTQNTEAFF
TGCAGTGCTAGACGGACACAGAACACTGAAGCTTTCTTT
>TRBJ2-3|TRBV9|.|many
CASSVGSQGIIDTQYF
TGTGCCAGCAGCGTAGGTTCACAGGGAATAATAGATACGCAGTATTTT
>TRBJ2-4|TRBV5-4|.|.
CASSLGGAGTPLLAKNIQYF
TGTGCCAGCAGCTTGGGCGGGGCCGGGACACCTCTCCTAGCCAAAAACATTCAGTACTTC
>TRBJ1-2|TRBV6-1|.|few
CASSEAGGETYGYTF
TGTGCCAGCAGTGAAGCGGGGGGCGAGACCTATGGCTACACCTTC
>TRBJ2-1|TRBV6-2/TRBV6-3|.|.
CASSTMGGTYNEQFF
TGTGCCAGCAGTACCATGGGGGGCACATACAATGAGCAGTTCTTC
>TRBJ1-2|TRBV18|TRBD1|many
CASSPRRGQGDYGYTF
TGTGCCAGCTCACCTAGACGGGGACAGGGGGACTATGGCTACACCTTC
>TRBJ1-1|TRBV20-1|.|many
CSAGRRNTEAFF
TGCAGTGCTGGGCGTAGAAACACTGAAGCTTTCTTT
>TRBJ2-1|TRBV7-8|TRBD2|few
CASIQTPSGDRKQFF
TGTGCCAGCATCCAAACCCCTAGCGGGGACCGTAAGCAGTTCTTC